A single sample is the source of the 11 T cell receptor beta chains below, sequenced in a study of T cell repertoires in cytomegalovirus infection. TCRdb analysed the reads with MiXCR anew, one entry per CDR3 protein. The sample has roughly 640,000 distinct CDR3 sequences, less than 25% seen once. The sample taken for sequencing was CD8+ T cells from PBMCs. All receptors come from a human donor in good health (CMV status not recorded). Some clones in this sample may be carry-over from other donors' samples.

This clonotype was seen more than once but under ten times. The J gene is TRBJ2-2, the V gene TRBV27; TRBD1 aligns across 8 bases. Per germline, CDR1 MNHEY and CDR2 SMNVEV (reference sequence). Trimming cost V 7 bases and J 0 bases; bases outside gene matches: 7. The CDR3 is 16 amino acids. The CDR3 DNA reads TGTGCCAGCACCCCCCTGGACAGGGCGAACACCGGGGAGCTGTTTTTT. It translates to CASTPLDRANTGELFF.

The sample holds a few counts of this clonotype. V gene TRBV6-6 combines with J gene TRBJ1-1, with no clear D. The V end lost 0 bases, the J end lost 1 base, and 9 bases lay between the germline ends. Germline CDR1 is MNHNY and CDR2 is SVGAGI (reference sequence). This CDR3 is built from 15 residues. The CDR3 reads CASSYSPHWNTEAFF. The CDR3 bases are TGTGCCAGCAGTTACTCACCCCATTGGAACACTGAAGCTTTCTTT.

This clonotype was observed many times. The chain carries TRBV6-5 and TRBJ2-3; the match to TRBD1 covers 7 bases. The J segment lost 5 bases and the V segment lost 0 bases, leaving 11 bases of the junction unmatched. This CDR3 comprises 17 residues. From germline, CDR1 is MNHEY and CDR2 SVGAGI. The CDR3 region is CASSYSMLQGRIDTQYF. In DNA, the CDR3 is TGTGCCAGCAGTTACTCGATGTTACAGGGGCGAATAGATACGCAGTATTTT.

This chain uses TRBV7-9 with TRBJ2-5, with TRBD1 identical over 8 bases. Germline CDR1 reads SEHNR; CDR2 reads FQNEAQ (reference sequence). This CDR3 is built from 13 residues. V lost 5 bases to trimming and J lost 5 bases; unmatched junction nucleotides: 4. CDR3 bases: TGTGCCAGCAGCGGCAGGGGGCCGGAGACCCAGTACTTC. The encoded protein is CASSGRGPETQYF.

The chain links TRBV6-2 or TRBV6-3 to TRBJ2-7, with D perhaps TRBD2 (5 bases). This CDR3 spans 12 amino acids. CDR1 and CDR2 from the germline V gene are MNHEY and SVGEGT. In DNA form, the CDR3 reads TGTGCCGGCAGTTACGGGGTTTCCGAGCAGTACGTC. This gives the protein CAGSYGVSEQYV.

J is TRBJ2-7 and V is TRBV14; no clear D. The CDR3 covers 12 residues. Trimming removed 3 bases at V and 2 bases at J, with 5 bases between. CDR1 SGHDN and CDR2 FVKESK come from the germline V gene. CDR3 nucleotides: TGTGCCAGCAGCCACCTAACCTACGAGCAGTACTTC. This translates into CASSHLTYEQYF. The variable domain in full, with the rest retrieved from reference TRBV14 and TRBJ2-7, is EAGVTQFPSHSVIEKGQTVTLRCDPISGHDNLYWYRRVMGKEIKFLLHFVKESKQDESGMPNNRFLAERTGGTYSTLKVQPAELEDSGVYFCASSHLTYEQYFGPGTRLTVT.

The V call is TRBV20-1, the J call TRBJ2-1, with TRBD2 matching over 13 bases. Trimming removed 5 bases from V and 10 bases from J; junction bases left unmatched: 8. The V gene's germline CDR1 is DFQATT and CDR2 SNEGSKA (reference sequence). This CDR3 has 14 amino acids. CDR3 sequence (DNA): TGCAGTGCTGCTGGACGGACTAGCGGGGGCGAGCAGTTCTTC. Amino acid sequence: CSAAGRTSGGEQFF.

This clonotype was counted only a few times. The V and J genes are TRBV7-9 and TRBJ1-5; no firm D call. CDR3 size: 14 residues. V lost 5 bases and J 4 bases, leaving 12 bases between the germline ends. Per germline, CDR1 SEHNR and CDR2 FQNEAQ (reference sequence). The CDR3 reads CASSLDGTNQPQHF. CDR3 nucleotides: TGTGCCAGCAGCCTCGACGGAACGAATCAGCCCCAGCATTTT.

At least ten counts were recorded for this clonotype. J is TRBJ1-5 and V is TRBV12-3 or TRBV12-4; the D is unclear. With 3 bases removed from V and 7 bases from J, the gap between germline ends came to 10 bases. This CDR3 is 13 amino acids long. The CDR3 spells CASSLGKKQPQHF. The CDR3 DNA reads TGTGCCAGCAGTTTGGGCAAGAAGCAGCCCCAGCATTTT.

This clonotype has a count of ten or more. The chain has TRBV28 and TRBJ2-7; possibly TRBD1 for D (6 bases). The germline CDR1 and CDR2 sequences are MDHEN and SYDVKM. Trimming removed 4 bases from V and 1 base from J, with 17 bases in between. The CDR3 contains 16 residues. For the CDR3, the DNA is TGTGCCAGCAGTTCGATCAGGGGTCGGCTTTCCTACGAGCAGTACTTC. Residues: CASSSIRGRLSYEQYF.

The CDR3 DNA follows: TGCAGTGCTAGAGATACTAGCGGGGTCAATGAGCAGTTCTTC. Protein product: CSARDTSGVNEQFF. The rearrangement joins TRBV20-1 to TRBJ2-1; TRBD2 agrees at 10 bases. Germline V gene sequence: CDR1 DFQATT, CDR2 SNEGSKA (reference sequence). The V gene end was trimmed by 0 bases and the J gene end by 6 bases; junction bases not matched to a gene: 2. The CDR3 is 14 residues long.